This is a list of T cell receptor beta chains from one sample in a study of blood T cells in healthy people across ages. TCRdb reanalysed the 5' RACE reads using MiXCR and keeps one entry per CDR3 protein. This table holds around 1,000,000 distinct CDR3 sequences, approximately 26% found once. These same data were also listed under a study on T cells of mothers and their children.

Material: blood. These receptors all come from a girl aged 2 to 10 in good health. CDR3s include the opening cysteine and the closing phenylalanine or tryptophan. A D gene is named only where the DNA matches it firmly. Clone size is given for some rows only: seen once, a few or many times, or a class if the clone is expanded.

J gene	D gene	V gene	clone size	CDR3 protein	CDR3 DNA
TRBJ2-1	NA	TRBV7-6	few	CASSYPAVTHEQFF	TGTGCCAGCAGCTACCCCGCTGTTACCCATGAGCAGTTCTTC
TRBJ2-4	NA	TRBV6-2/TRBV6-3	NA	CASSTTSIQYF	TGTGCCAGCAGCACTACTAGCATTCAGTACTTC
TRBJ1-2	TRBD1	TRBV9	NA	CASSVDSGGRDYGYTF	TGTGCCAGCAGCGTAGATTCAGGGGGCAGGGACTATGGCTACACCTTC
TRBJ2-7	NA	TRBV12-3/TRBV12-4	many	CASRRMDGEQYF	TGTGCCAGCCGGAGGATGGATGGGGAGCAGTACTTC
TRBJ2-5	NA	TRBV28	NA	CASSIPHPTETQYF	TGTGCCAGCAGTATACCCCACCCTACGGAGACCCAGTACTTC
TRBJ2-7	TRBD1	TRBV7-2	NA	CASSIGTGGPYEQYF	TGTGCCAGCAGCATTGGGACAGGGGGACCCTACGAGCAGTACTTC
TRBJ2-7	TRBD2	TRBV7-2	few	CASSARLASDEQYF	TGTGCCAGCAGCGCAAGACTAGCGAGCGACGAGCAGTACTTC
TRBJ1-5	NA	TRBV9	NA	CASSVEGIGQPQHF	TGTGCCAGCAGCGTCGAGGGAATCGGTCAGCCCCAGCATTTT
TRBJ1-2	NA	TRBV28	few	CASSSERYGYTF	TGTGCCAGCAGTTCGGAGCGCTATGGCTACACCTTC
TRBJ1-4	TRBD1	TRBV6-6	few	CASSYSGTGGNEKLFF	TGTGCCAGCAGTTACTCGGGGACAGGCGGTAATGAAAAACTGTTTTTT
TRBJ2-7	NA	TRBV4-1	NA	CASSPSLTPGSYEQYF	TGCGCCAGCAGCCCTTCCTTGACACCAGGCTCCTACGAGCAGTACTTC
TRBJ1-1	NA	TRBV12-3/TRBV12-4	few	CASSPRGRGMNTEAFF	TGTGCCAGCAGTCCCCGGGGAAGGGGGATGAACACTGAAGCTTTCTTT
TRBJ2-4	NA	TRBV7-2	few	CASSFPGGNIQYF	TGTGCCAGCAGCTTTCCAGGGGGGAACATTCAGTACTTC
TRBJ2-7	TRBD1	TRBV15	NA	CATSPGTGFYEQYF	TGTGCCACCAGCCCCGGGACAGGGTTCTACGAGCAGTACTTC
TRBJ2-7	NA	TRBV29-1	few	CSVEVEDQVYEQYF	TGCAGCGTTGAAGTGGAGGACCAAGTCTACGAGCAGTACTTC
TRBJ2-6	NA	TRBV5-1	few	CASATPTDSGANVLTF	TGCGCCAGCGCAACACCAACCGACTCTGGGGCCAACGTCCTGACTTTC
TRBJ2-5	TRBD1	TRBV5-1	NA	CASSPYPGTGTGETQYF	TGCGCCAGCAGCCCCTATCCCGGGACAGGGACGGGAGAGACCCAGTACTTC
TRBJ2-5	NA	TRBV10-1	NA	CASSESVRGVETQYF	TGCGCCAGCAGTGAGTCCGTTCGAGGAGTGGAGACCCAGTACTTC
TRBJ2-7	NA	TRBV4-1	NA	CASGTSGEQYF	TGCGCCAGTGGGACTTCTGGGGAGCAGTACTTC
TRBJ1-2	TRBD1	TRBV27	few	CACSLRTGVNQNYGYTF	TGTGCCTGCAGTCTGCGGACAGGGGTCAACCAAAACTATGGCTACACCTTC
TRBJ2-7	NA	TRBV7-9	NA	CASTSGSEEQYF	TGTGCCAGCACCAGCGGTAGTGAGGAGCAGTACTTC
TRBJ2-1	NA	TRBV20-1	NA	CSARDPDEPFYNEQFF	TGCAGTGCTAGAGATCCGGACGAACCTTTTTACAATGAGCAGTTCTTC
TRBJ2-1	TRBD2	TRBV27	NA	CASSQLAGGPGATNEQFF	TGTGCCAGCAGCCAGCTAGCGGGAGGGCCGGGGGCAACCAATGAGCAGTTCTTC
TRBJ2-7	NA	TRBV20-1	NA	CSPLSDEQYF	TGTAGTCCACTATCCGACGAGCAGTACTTC
TRBJ2-7	NA	TRBV29-1	NA	CSVGGNEQYF	TGCAGCGTTGGTGGGAACGAGCAGTACTTC
TRBJ2-7	NA	TRBV12-3/TRBV12-4	few	CASSFSESYEQYF	TGTGCCAGCAGTTTTAGCGAATCCTACGAGCAGTACTTC
TRBJ2-3	TRBD2	TRBV10-3	few	CAISESTGGPRTDTQYF	TGTGCCATCAGTGAGTCGACGGGGGGGCCGCGCACAGATACGCAGTATTTT
TRBJ2-5	NA	TRBV7-2	NA	CASSFGIETQYF	TGTGCCAGCAGCTTTGGTATAGAGACCCAGTACTTC
TRBJ2-1	NA	TRBV28	NA	CASSTGSGINEQFF	TGTGCCAGCAGTACGGGATCCGGAATCAATGAGCAGTTCTTC
TRBJ2-2	NA	TRBV12-3/TRBV12-4	once	CASRPGARNTGELFF	TGTGCCAGCAGGCCAGGGGCACGGAACACCGGGGAGCTGTTTTTT
TRBJ1-2	NA	TRBV29-1	few	CSVEKIGGGGKGYGYTF	TGCAGCGTTGAAAAAATAGGAGGGGGGGGCAAGGGCTATGGCTACACCTTC
TRBJ2-5	NA	TRBV29-1	NA	CSVGHGTETQYF	TGCAGCGTCGGCCATGGTACCGAGACCCAGTACTTC
TRBJ2-1	NA	TRBV20-1	NA	CSARAYSATLKEQFF	TGCAGTGCTAGAGCCTACTCGGCTACCCTAAAGGAGCAGTTCTTC
TRBJ2-7	NA	TRBV20-1	few	CSASGILALGEQYF	TGCAGTGCTAGCGGGATACTAGCCTTGGGTGAGCAGTACTTC
TRBJ1-1	NA	TRBV5-4	NA	CASSSQRGLNTEAFF	TGTGCCAGCAGCTCCCAGAGAGGCCTGAACACTGAAGCTTTCTTT
TRBJ1-2	NA	TRBV4-2	few	CASSQVKEGPSYTF	TGTGCCAGCAGCCAAGTTAAGGAGGGGCCTAGCTACACCTTC
TRBJ1-1	NA	TRBV7-2	few	CASSGVGTSGAFF	TGTGCCAGCAGCGGGGTCGGGACATCAGGGGCTTTCTTT
TRBJ2-7	NA	TRBV20-1	NA	CSARGPTGKQYF	TGCAGTGCTAGAGGCCCGACGGGTAAGCAGTACTTC
TRBJ1-1	NA	TRBV9	NA	CASSVGVRNTEAFF	TGTGCCAGCAGCGTGGGGGTGAGGAACACTGAAGCTTTCTTT
TRBJ2-1	TRBD2	TRBV19	few	CASSINSGGAYEQFF	TGTGCCAGTAGTATAAATAGCGGGGGGGCTTATGAGCAGTTCTTC
TRBJ2-4	NA	TRBV18	few	CASSPGLGGDIQYF	TGTGCCAGCTCACCGGGACTTGGAGGGGACATTCAGTACTTC
TRBJ1-2	NA	TRBV7-2	NA	CASTKDGEYGYTF	TGTGCCAGCACCAAGGACGGAGAATATGGCTACACCTTC
TRBJ2-1	NA	TRBV5-1	few	CASSSETTDNEQFF	TGCGCCAGCAGCTCCGAGACTACCGACAATGAGCAGTTCTTC
TRBJ1-5	TRBD1	TRBV12-3/TRBV12-4	NA	CASSFRPRTGQPQHF	TGTGCCAGCAGTTTCCGACCCAGGACAGGTCAGCCCCAGCATTTT
TRBJ2-1	NA	TRBV28	NA	CASEEGEPLNEQFF	TGTGCCAGCGAGGAGGGGGAGCCTTTGAATGAGCAGTTCTTC
TRBJ1-4	NA	TRBV20-1	NA	CSARDSGLGTNEKLFF	TGCAGTGCTAGAGATTCGGGGCTTGGGACGAATGAAAAACTGTTTTTT
TRBJ2-7	TRBD1	TRBV7-9	few	CASSLHIGTGNEQYF	TGTGCCAGCAGCTTACATATAGGGACAGGGAACGAGCAGTACTTC
TRBJ1-5	NA	TRBV4-3	NA	CASSQDRRQPQHF	TGCGCCAGCAGCCAAGATCGGCGTCAGCCCCAGCATTTT
TRBJ2-7	NA	TRBV3-1	NA	CASSIGSYEQYF	TGTGCCAGCAGTATTGGGTCCTACGAGCAGTACTTC
TRBJ2-1	NA	TRBV7-2	NA	CASTPGVLSNNEQFF	TGTGCCAGCACCCCAGGGGTTCTTTCGAACAATGAGCAGTTCTTC
TRBJ2-1	TRBD2	TRBV3-1	few	CASSYGLAASYNEQFF	TGTGCCAGCAGCTACGGACTAGCGGCCTCCTACAATGAGCAGTTCTTC
TRBJ1-2	NA	TRBV7-9	NA	CASSAADLGNYGYTF	TGTGCCAGCAGCGCCGCGGACCTCGGGAACTATGGCTACACCTTC
TRBJ2-5	NA	TRBV29-1	few	CSVAPGHGTQYF	TGCAGCGTCGCCCCGGGACATGGGACCCAGTACTTC
TRBJ1-5	TRBD1	TRBV6-2/TRBV6-3	NA	CASNPGQGWQPQHF	TGTGCCAGCAATCCGGGACAGGGGTGGCAGCCCCAGCATTTT
TRBJ1-5	TRBD1	TRBV12-3/TRBV12-4	NA	CASSFLNRGSNQPQHF	TGTGCCAGCAGTTTTCTGAACAGGGGATCTAATCAGCCCCAGCATTTT
TRBJ2-1	TRBD2	TRBV20-1	NA	CSAILAGGQGSYNEQFF	TGCAGTGCTATACTAGCGGGAGGACAGGGGTCCTACAATGAGCAGTTCTTC
TRBJ2-2	NA	TRBV7-2	few	CASSLAGLNGELFF	TGTGCCAGCAGCTTAGCAGGGCTGAACGGGGAGCTGTTTTTT
TRBJ1-3	NA	TRBV9	NA	CASTQTGNTIYF	TGTGCCAGCACCCAAACTGGGAACACCATATATTTT
TRBJ2-5	NA	TRBV12-3/TRBV12-4	few	CASALTESGETQYF	TGTGCCAGCGCACTGACAGAGAGCGGAGAGACCCAGTACTTC
TRBJ2-5	NA	TRBV7-9	few	CASTPPVSETQYF	TGTGCCAGCACCCCCCCGGTCTCCGAGACCCAGTACTTC